This T cell receptor beta chain was profiled in a study of radiotherapy plus CTLA-4 blockade in lung cancer. Study overall: Across the patients, objective responses occurred in approximately 20%, and disease control in around 31%. Study-wide findings and caveats: Following radiotherapy plus ipilimumab, tumor-derived TCR clones expanded in the blood. Per reports, early blood T cell clone dynamics, plus interferon-beta, forecast response most strongly.

The protocol was immunoSEQ multiplex PCR, while the TCRdb copy is restricted to in-frame clones and leaves out a portion. The table shows 90,000 to 95,000 clones, with about 83% occurring only once. Trimming shortened V by 8 bases and J by 5 bases, and 22 bases separated the two germline ends. The CDR3 spans 15 residues. Germline assignment: CDR1 MNHEY and CDR2 SVGAGI. Of note for this clone: Its specificity is not known.

This sequence joins TRBV6-5 and TRBJ2-7; possibly TRBD1 or TRBD2 for D (5 bases each). The TCR originated in a human donor with non-small cell lung cancer who had stable disease on radiotherapy plus ipilimumab. Sequenced here: peripheral blood, sampled from a patient treated with radiotherapy plus ipilimumab. The CDR3 sequence: CASSPGRTSKNEQYF. Written as DNA, the CDR3 is TGTGCCAGCTCCCCGGGAAGGACATCGAAGAACGAGCAGTACTTC.